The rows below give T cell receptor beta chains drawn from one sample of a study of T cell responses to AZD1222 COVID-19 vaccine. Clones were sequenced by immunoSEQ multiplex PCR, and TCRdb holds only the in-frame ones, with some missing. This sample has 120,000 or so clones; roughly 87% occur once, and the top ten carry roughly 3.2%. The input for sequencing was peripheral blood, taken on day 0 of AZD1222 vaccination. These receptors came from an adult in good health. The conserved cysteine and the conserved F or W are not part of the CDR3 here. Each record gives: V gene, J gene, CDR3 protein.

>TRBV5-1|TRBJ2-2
ASREVAGGPGELF
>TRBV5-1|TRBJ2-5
ASSLGLAGGYQETQY
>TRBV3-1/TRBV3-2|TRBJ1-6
ASSEGRNSPLH
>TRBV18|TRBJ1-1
ASSPDGGMNTEAF
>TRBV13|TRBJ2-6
ASSIWGRGSGANVLT
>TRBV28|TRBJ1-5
ASDKGQPQH
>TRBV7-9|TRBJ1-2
ASRFRVHNYGYT
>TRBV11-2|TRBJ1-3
ASSRTEGNTIY
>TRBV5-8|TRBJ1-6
ASSAGDRGNSPLH
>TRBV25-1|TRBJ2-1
ASSAGGQSQF
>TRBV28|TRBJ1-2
ASSTQQGAGYGYT
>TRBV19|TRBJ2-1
ASSTLLEQF
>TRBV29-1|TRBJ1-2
SVEDPGDPNYGYT
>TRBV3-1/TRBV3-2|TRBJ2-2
ASSQVARGRTEGSGELF
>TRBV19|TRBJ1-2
ASSTETRDLHYGYT
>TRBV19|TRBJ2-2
ASSTALAGYTGELF
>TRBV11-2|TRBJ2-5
ASRKLGGPETQY
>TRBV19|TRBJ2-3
ASSNFGRGGRGTDTQY
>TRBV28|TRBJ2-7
ASSLGQGQQY
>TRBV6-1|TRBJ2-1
ASSEVGEQF
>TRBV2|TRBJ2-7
ASSAGHYEQY
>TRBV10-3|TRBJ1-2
AIKGTGRNYGYT
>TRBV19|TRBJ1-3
ASSPGTDIGNTIY
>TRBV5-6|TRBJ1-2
ASYMSGDSHGYT
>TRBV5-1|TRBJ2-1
ASSLAQRVPYNEQF
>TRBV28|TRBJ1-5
ASSRADRGHQPQH
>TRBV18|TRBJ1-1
ASSPGTGKITEAF
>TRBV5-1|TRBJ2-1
ASSFLGQGVGEQF
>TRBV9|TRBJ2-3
ASSVGGGSGGADTQY
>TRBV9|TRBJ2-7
ASGKGGQPDYEQY
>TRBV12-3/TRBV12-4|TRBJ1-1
ASSGQGSTEAF
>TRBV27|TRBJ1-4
ASSRGANPTNEKLF
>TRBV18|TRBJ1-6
ASSPGQGHSPLH
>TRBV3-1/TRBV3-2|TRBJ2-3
ASSQLAGYTDTQY
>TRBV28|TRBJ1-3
ASSSTQGVLY
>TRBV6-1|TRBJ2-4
ASSEWRGRAKNIQY
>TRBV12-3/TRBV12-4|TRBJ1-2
ASSSRTGTY
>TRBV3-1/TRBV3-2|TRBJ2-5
ASSQDLLAGREETQY
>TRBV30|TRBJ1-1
AWSNRGRNTEAF
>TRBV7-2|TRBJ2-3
ASSLVAGETDTQY
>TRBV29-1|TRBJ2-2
SVDSFGAGGAGELF
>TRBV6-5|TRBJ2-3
ASRAGLAITDTQY
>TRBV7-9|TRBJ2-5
ASSPTTFQETQY
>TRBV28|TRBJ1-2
ASSLALAHGYT
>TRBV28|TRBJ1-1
ASSLGTDEGTEAF
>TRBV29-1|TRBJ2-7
SAFPPQGTGYEQY
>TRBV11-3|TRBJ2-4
ASSPPSDIQY
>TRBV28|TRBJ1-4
ASSSGGAGPATNEKLF
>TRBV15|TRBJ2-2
ATSRDYPETGTGELF
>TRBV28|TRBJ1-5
ASSGQGTNQPQH
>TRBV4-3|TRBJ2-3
ASSPRVGRRTDTQY